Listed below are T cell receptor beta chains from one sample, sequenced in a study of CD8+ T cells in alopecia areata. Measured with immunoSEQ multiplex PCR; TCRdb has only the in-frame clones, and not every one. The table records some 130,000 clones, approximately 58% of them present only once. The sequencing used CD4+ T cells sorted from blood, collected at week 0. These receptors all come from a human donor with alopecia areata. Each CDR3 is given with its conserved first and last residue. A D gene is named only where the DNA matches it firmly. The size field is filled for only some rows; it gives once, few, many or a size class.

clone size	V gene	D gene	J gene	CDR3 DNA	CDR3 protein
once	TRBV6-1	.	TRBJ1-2	TGTGCCAGCAGTGTACGGACGGACTATGGCTACACCTTC	CASSVRTDYGYTF
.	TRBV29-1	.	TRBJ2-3	TGCAGCGTTGAAAGGGGACAAATACAGGCGTATTTT	CSVERGQIQAYF
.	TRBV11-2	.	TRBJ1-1	TGTGCCAGCAGCATTTCCGGCCAGGTCCGGGGCACTGAAGCTTTCTTT	CASSISGQVRGTEAFF
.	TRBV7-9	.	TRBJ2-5	TGTGCCAGCAGCCCCTCTGAGAGGGCTCTTGACTTC	CASSPSERALDF
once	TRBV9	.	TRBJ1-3	TGTGCCAGCAGCGTAGATGGTAACAGGGTGGACACCATATATTTT	CASSVDGNRVDTIYF
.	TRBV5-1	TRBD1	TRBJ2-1	TGCGCCAGCAGCCCGCCGGGACAGGCCAATGAGCAGTTCTTC	CASSPPGQANEQFF
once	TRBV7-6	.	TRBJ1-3	TGTGCCAGCAGCTTCGGGCAGCGAAACACCATATATTTT	CASSFGQRNTIYF
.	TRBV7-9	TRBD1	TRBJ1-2	TGTGCCAGCAGCTTAAACAGGGGTGAGGGCTACACCTTC	CASSLNRGEGYTF
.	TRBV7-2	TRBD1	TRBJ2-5	TGTGCCAGCAGCTTGTTCTACGGGACAGGGGGCCGAGAGACCCAGTACTTC	CASSLFYGTGGRETQYF
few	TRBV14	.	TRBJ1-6	TGTGCCAGCAGCCAACACCTGATTAATTCACCCCTCCACTTT	CASSQHLINSPLHF
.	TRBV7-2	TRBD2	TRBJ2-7	TGTGCCAGCAGCTTAGGGTTAGCGGGGGCCTCCTACGAGCAGTACTTC	CASSLGLAGASYEQYF
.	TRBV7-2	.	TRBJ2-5	TGTGCCAGCAGCTCACCAGCGGTTGGGCAAGAGACCCAGTACTTC	CASSSPAVGQETQYF
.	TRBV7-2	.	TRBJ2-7	TGTGCCAGCAGCTCCCTCTACGAGCAGTACTTC	CASSSLYEQYF
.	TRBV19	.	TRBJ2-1	TGTGCCAGTAGCGACGCTAGGGGGGGAAAAAGATACAATGAGCAGTTCTTC	CASSDARGGKRYNEQFF
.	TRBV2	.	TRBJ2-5	TGTGCCAGCAGTGAGGGCCGCCAAGAGACCCAGTACTTC	CASSEGRQETQYF
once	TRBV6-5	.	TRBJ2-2	TGTGCCAGCAGGAGACAGGGAGGGGGCACCGGGGAGCTGTTTTTT	CASRRQGGGTGELFF
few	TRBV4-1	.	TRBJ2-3	TGCGCCAGCAGCCAAGTGGACATCCTCGCGTTTGGTACGCAGTATTTT	CASSQVDILAFGTQYF
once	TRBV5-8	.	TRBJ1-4	TGTGCCAGCAGCTCGGGGGAGGCTGAAAAACTGTTTTTT	CASSSGEAEKLFF
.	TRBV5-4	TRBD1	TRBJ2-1	TGTGCCAGCAGCGGGATTGGACAGGGCGGAGAGCAGTTCTTC	CASSGIGQGGEQFF